Presented here are 27 T cell receptor beta chains from one specimen sequenced in a study of CD8 T cells in Susac syndrome. With random hexamers, roughly 0.45 to 1 ug RNA was reverse transcribed. One entry per CDR3 protein results from TCRdb running MiXCR on the immunoSEQ multiplex PCR reads. The table shows approximately 120,000 distinct CDR3 sequences, with under 95% occurring only once. The specimen sequenced was CD8+ T cells from PBMCs. The receptors stem from a human donor with multiple sclerosis.

The gene calls are TRBV12-3 or TRBV12-4 and TRBJ2-7; D is unresolved. With 3 bases removed from V and 0 bases from J, the gap between germline ends came to 9 bases. The CDR3 extends over 14 amino acids. CDR3 loop: CASSFGSYSYEQYF. In nucleotides, the CDR3 is TGTGCCAGCAGTTTTGGGTCGTACTCCTACGAGCAGTACTTC.

The rearrangement joins TRBV28 to TRBJ2-7; D call uncertain. The CDR3 sequence is 14 residues long. Trimming shortened V by 3 bases and J by 1 base, and 10 bases separated the two germline ends. Germline V gives CDR1 MDHEN, CDR2 SYDVKM. The CDR3 region is CASSLSAVSYEQYF. The CDR3 DNA is TGTGCCAGCAGTTTGTCGGCGGTTTCCTACGAGCAGTACTTC. Drawing the rest from reference TRBV28 and TRBJ2-7, the complete variable domain is DVKVTQSSRYLVKRTGEKVFLECVQDMDHENMFWYRQDPGLGLRLIYFSYDVKMKEKGDIPEGYSVSREKKERFSLILESASTNQTSMYLCASSLSAVSYEQYFGPGTRLTVT.

This chain joins TRBV7-3 and TRBJ1-2; perhaps TRBD1 as D (5 bases). Trimming pared 5 bases from V and 10 bases from J, leaving 14 bases between. CDR3 length: 12 residues. Germline V lookup: CDR1 SGHTA, CDR2 FQGTGA. CDR3 nucleotide sequence: TGTGCCAGCAGCCCCGGGGGGACCGACTACACCTTC. Translation: CASSPGGTDYTF.

This rearrangement joins TRBV13 to TRBJ1-6, with 10 bases fitting TRBD1. Germline CDR1 and CDR2: PRHDT and FYEKMQ (reference sequence). The trim removed 7 bases at V and 11 bases at J, leaving 11 bases unmatched. The CDR3 runs to 15 residues. In nucleotides, the CDR3 is TGTGCCAGCACCTCAACCGGGACAGGGGAGCCACCCCTCCACTTT. This codes for CASTSTGTGEPPLHF.

The chain couples TRBV20-1 to TRBJ2-7, with no clear D. Trimming removed 7 bases from V and 5 bases from J, with 21 bases in between. This CDR3 has 14 residues. The germline gives CDR1 DFQATT, CDR2 SNEGSKA (reference sequence). The CDR3 nucleotides read TGCAGTGGTCTCAGTAGAGGCTTGGGCCACGAGCAGTACTTC. Residues: CSGLSRGLGHEQYF.

The chain has TRBV5-1 and TRBJ2-7, with D uncertain. Germline V gene lookup returns CDR1 SGHRS and CDR2 YFSETQ. The CDR3 extends over 12 amino acids. V dropped 3 bases and J dropped 6 bases, with 10 bases sitting between them. The CDR3 DNA reads as TGCGCCAGCAGCTCCCCGGACGTCGAGCAGTACTTC. It specifies CASSSPDVEQYF.

This clonotype occurred once. The gene calls are TRBV29-1 and TRBJ1-2; D perhaps matches TRBD1 (5 bases). CDR1 is SQVTM and CDR2 is ANQGSEA in the germline V gene. CDR3 length: 15 amino acids. Between the trimmed V and J ends, which lost 0 bases and 0 bases, there was a span of 11 bases. CDR3 residues: CSVEDLTATNYGYTF. The CDR3 nucleotides are TGCAGCGTTGAAGATTTGACAGCTACTAACTATGGCTACACCTTC.

The rearrangement uses TRBV24-1 and TRBJ2-5, with D uncertain. Looked up from germline, CDR1 is KGHDR and CDR2 is SFDVKD. The length of the CDR3 is 13 residues. Trimming stripped 11 bases from V and 2 bases from J, with 14 bases between. The chain's CDR3 is CARDWVEQETQYF. DNA of the CDR3: TGTGCCAGAGATTGGGTAGAGCAAGAGACCCAGTACTTC.

This chain uses TRBV4-3 with TRBJ2-7; D uncertain. The CDR3 runs to 14 residues. The V and J ends lost 0 bases and 7 bases respectively, with 13 bases between them. Germline CDR1 is LGHNA and CDR2 is YSLEER. The chain's CDR3 is CASSQEGSLGEQYF. The DNA for the CDR3 is TGCGCCAGCAGCCAAGAGGGCTCCCTCGGAGAGCAGTACTTC.

The rearrangement links TRBV18 to TRBJ1-1; TRBD1 is a possible D gene (5 bases). Germline V gives CDR1 KGHSH, CDR2 LQKENI. This CDR3 has 15 residues. V gave up 0 bases and J gave up 4 bases, with 12 bases separating them. CDR3 sequence reads: CASSPPVAGFTEAFF. The CDR3 coding sequence is TGTGCCAGCTCACCACCGGTGGCAGGGTTCACTGAAGCTTTCTTT.

V and J are TRBV27 and TRBJ1-1; D call uncertain. This CDR3 contains 11 residues. CDR1 is MNHEY, CDR2 SMNVEV, per germline (reference sequence). V was clipped by 5 bases and J by 11 bases, with 12 bases between them. This CDR3 is CASSLGGRAFF. The CDR3 region has the DNA TGTGCCAGCAGTCTCGGCGGGAGGGCTTTCTTT.

The chain recombines TRBV7-3 with TRBJ2-1; TRBD2 matches at 15 bases. Trimming at V came to 8 bases and at J to 8 bases, leaving 4 bases not matched to a gene. Germline loops: CDR1 SGHTA, CDR2 FQGTGA. This CDR3 contains 14 residues. CDR3 in DNA: TGTGCCAGCGGACTAGCGGGAGGGCTCGATGAGCAGTTCTTC. It codes for CASGLAGGLDEQFF. Drawing the rest from reference TRBV7-3 and TRBJ2-1, the complete variable domain is GAGVSQTPSNKVTEKGKYVELRCDPISGHTALYWYRQSLGQGPEFLIYFQGTGAADDSGLPNDRFFAVRPEGSVSTLKIQRTERGDSAVYLCASGLAGGLDEQFFGPGTRLTVL.

The rearrangement uses TRBV24-1 and TRBJ2-1; perhaps TRBD1 as D (5 bases). Germline V gene data show CDR1 as KGHDR and CDR2 as SFDVKD. Trimming took off 1 base at V and 4 bases at J, with 7 bases between the two ends. This CDR3 comprises 14 residues. CDR3 amino acids: CATSDFQGYNEQFF. DNA for the CDR3: TGTGCCACCAGTGATTTTCAGGGTTACAATGAGCAGTTCTTC.

V gene TRBV21-1 combines with J gene TRBJ1-1. TRBV21-1 is an annotated pseudogene. The CDR3 is made up of 15 amino acids. For the CDR3, the DNA is TGTGCCAGCAGCAAATCAGGCCGAGGGAGCACTGAAGCTTTCTTT. Translated, it gives CASSKSGRGSTEAFF.

The rearrangement joins TRBV3-1 to TRBJ2-1; no reliable D call. Trimming stripped 0 bases from V and 10 bases from J, with 19 bases between. The germline V gene has CDR1 LGHDT and CDR2 YNNKEL (reference sequence). The CDR3 totals 16 residues. For the CDR3, the DNA is TGTGCCAGCAGCCAAGAAGAAGCGCATGGCTCGCGGGAGCAGTTCTTC. This encodes CASSQEEAHGSREQFF.

The chain combines TRBV20-1 with TRBJ2-3, with 7 bases aligning to TRBD2. Germline CDR1 and CDR2: DFQATT and SNEGSKA (reference sequence). The CDR3 totals 16 residues. Trimming cost V 3 bases and J 4 bases; bases outside gene matches: 13. The CDR3 nucleotides read TGCAGTGCTAGCGAAAGGGTGGGAGGGCCAGCAGATACGCAGTATTTT. As protein: CSASERVGGPADTQYF.

CDR3: CASRTGWEQYF. The DNA of the CDR3 is TGTGCCTCCCGGACAGGGTGGGAGCAGTACTTC. The chain is built from TRBV27 and TRBJ2-7, with 8 bases identical to TRBD1. CDR3 length: 11 residues. The V segment lost 11 bases and the J segment 7 bases; nucleotides outside the gene matches: 7. Germline V gene sequence: CDR1 MNHEY, CDR2 SMNVEV (reference sequence).

The J gene is TRBJ2-5, the V gene TRBV6-1; 7 positions match TRBD1. This CDR3 has 16 amino acids. Per germline, CDR1 MNHNS and CDR2 SASEGT. The V segment lost 6 bases and the J segment 3 bases; nucleotides outside the gene matches: 13. The DNA of the CDR3 is TGTGCCAGCAGAACGCCAGACAGGGACGGGAAAGAGACCCAGTACTTC. It is translated as CASRTPDRDGKETQYF.

The chain carries TRBV4-1 and TRBJ1-4; no firm D call. Between the trimmed V and J ends, which lost 4 bases and 2 bases, there was a span of 2 bases. Germline V lookup: CDR1 MGHRA, CDR2 YSYEKL. The CDR3 has 12 residues. The CDR3 is CASSPTNEKLFF. The CDR3 DNA reads TGCGCCAGCAGCCCGACTAATGAAAAACTGTTTTTT.

The rearrangement uses TRBV9 and TRBJ2-5; the D gene is possibly TRBD2 (6 bases). Germline values: CDR1 SGDLS, CDR2 YYNGEE. Deletions cut 0 bases from V and 1 base from J, with 13 bases between. The length of the CDR3 is 16 residues. The CDR3 DNA reads as TGTGCCAGCAGCGTAGATAGCGGTGGCAGCCAAGAGACCCAGTACTTC. Amino acids: CASSVDSGGSQETQYF. The whole variable domain, filled in from reference TRBV9 and TRBJ2-5, reads DSGVTQTPKHLITATGQRVTLRCSPRSGDLSVYWYQQSLDQGLQFLIQYYNGEERAKGNILERFSAQQFPDLHSELNLSSLELGDSALYFCASSVDSGGSQETQYFGPGTRLLVL.

The chain combines TRBV9 with TRBJ2-5; D is possibly TRBD1 (5 bases). The length of the CDR3 is 15 residues. The germline V gene encodes CDR1 SGDLS and CDR2 YYNGEE. The V end was cut by 3 bases, the J end by 2 bases, with 14 bases between. CDR3 amino acids: CASSGEGAEQETQYF. CDR3 DNA sequence: TGTGCCAGCAGCGGGGAAGGGGCGGAACAAGAGACCCAGTACTTC.

The chain recombines TRBV6-5 with TRBJ2-5; 10 nucleotides match TRBD2. Losses at the gene ends were 4 bases for V and 3 bases for J; bases not matched to a gene: 11. The germline V gene encodes CDR1 MNHEY and CDR2 SVGAGI. The CDR3 consists of 17 residues. The CDR3, as DNA: TGTGCCAGCAGTTTCGGGGGGCTAGCGGGAGAAGAAGAGACCCAGTACTTC. As protein: CASSFGGLAGEEETQYF.

V is TRBV18 and J is TRBJ1-4, with a possible D match to TRBD1 (5 bases). This CDR3 comprises 15 residues. Germline CDR1 and CDR2: KGHSH and LQKENI. Trimming left V 0 bases short and J 7 bases short, with 12 bases between. In DNA form, the CDR3 reads TGTGCCAGCTCACCACCGGGCGGGGCCTTTGAAAAACTGTTTTTT. Encoded protein: CASSPPGGAFEKLFF.

The chain couples TRBV6-5 to TRBJ2-2; no clear D gene. This CDR3 has 12 residues. Germline V gene sequence: CDR1 MNHEY, CDR2 SVGAGI. Trimming stripped 5 bases from V and 6 bases from J, with 7 bases between. CDR3 in amino acids: CASSSTPGELFF. The CDR3 DNA sequence: TGTGCCAGCAGTAGTACACCCGGGGAGCTGTTTTTT.

The genes are TRBV25-1 and TRBJ1-1, with D maybe TRBD1 (5 bases). Germline V gene lookup returns CDR1 MGHDK and CDR2 SYGVNS. V lost 1 base and J 6 bases, leaving 9 bases between the germline ends. CDR3 size: 13 residues. The CDR3 spells CASSEWGDPEAFF. The CDR3 DNA reads as TGTGCCAGCAGTGAATGGGGGGACCCTGAAGCTTTCTTT.

The rearrangement uses TRBV12-3 or TRBV12-4 and TRBJ1-5; D is perhaps TRBD1 (6 bases). Between the trimmed V and J ends, which lost 5 bases and 7 bases, there was a span of 15 bases. The CDR3 spans 14 residues. CDR3 residues: CASSKGGGGQPQHF. As DNA, the CDR3 is TGTGCCAGCAGTAAGGGAGGAGGGGGGCAGCCCCAGCATTTT.

The chain recombines TRBV12-3 or TRBV12-4 with TRBJ2-2; D gene unclear. V gave up 5 bases and J gave up 2 bases, with 9 bases separating them. The CDR3 is 14 amino acids. CDR3 nucleotides: TGTGCCAGCAGTCTGACGAGTAACACCGGGGAGCTGTTTTTT. Encoded protein: CASSLTSNTGELFF.